This T cell receptor beta chain was documented in a study of blood T cell repertoires in COVID-19. Study-level background: Both acute and convalescent COVID-19 samples were obtained from the United States, Italy and Spain. PBMCs, B-cell-depleted T cells, or T cells provided the cDNA or gDNA that made up the material.

This CDR3 is built from 15 residues. After removal of 5 bases from V and 5 bases from J, the junction contained 10 bases not matched to a gene. Germline CDR1 MNHEY, CDR2 SMNVEV (reference sequence). As handled by the study authors: Reference gene primer amplification in the assay estimated nucleated cell counts. Profiling relied on immunoSEQ multiplex PCR, and the TCRdb table lists in-frame clones only, not all of them. The DNA gave D and trimming, while V, J and clone size come from that table. Of 70,000 to 75,000 clones listed, around 85% were seen once; the top ten hold roughly 27%. The sequenced material came from peripheral blood. This receptor was obtained from a man aged 65 to 85 with acute or convalescent COVID-19. This sequence joins TRBV27 and TRBJ1-1; 8 bases are shared with TRBD1. The CDR3 loop is CASSPQGAWETEAFF. The CDR3 DNA follows: TGTGCCAGCAGTCCGCAGGGGGCGTGGGAGACTGAAGCTTTCTTT.